This TCR beta chain emerged from a study of T cell responses to AZD1222 COVID-19 vaccine (dated by TCRdb to 2020 to 2022). Concerning the study at large: AZD1222 recipients given second doses at about 4 weeks or at about 12 weeks were pooled, since spike-specific TCR depth and breadth were not found to differ between the two schedules. A total of approximately 240 trial participants underwent TCR sequencing, of whom 207 had received two doses of AZD1222 and around 25 had received two doses of the MenACWY control vaccine. Enrollment into the trials was organized by age into subgroups of 18-55, 56-69 and 70-plus years, and those subgroups contained approximately 150, 30 and 60 TCR-sequenced participants, respectively.

The study at large found these results: Epitopes outside the regions mutated in the B.1.351 and B.1.1.7 variants were reportedly recognized by nearly half of the unique spike-specific TCRs. Because no samples from the day 14 peak response were available, repertoires could be characterized only after the peak T cell response. Only six AZD1222 recipients were SARS-CoV-2 seropositive at baseline, limiting conclusions about previously exposed vaccinees. In the small 56-69-year group, the increase in depth fell short of significance, most likely because of low power. CD4 TCRs associated with the vaccine covered the entire spike protein, and the dominant responses were in regions 160-218 and 743-854. Participants were mostly white British and included more females than males, and it was suggested by the authors that clonal diversity may have been underestimated. Spike-specific TCR breadth and depth rose significantly after two AZD1222 doses compared with day 0 and with MenACWY recipients.

This clone turned up a few times. The specificity of this receptor is unknown. It has no much larger one-base neighbor in the sample; base qualities were not kept. The CDR3 regions of human TCRbeta chains were analyzed by immunosequencing. Per the authors' processing: Repertoire TCRs were checked for matches against a reference library of SARS-CoV-2-specific TCRs that had been generated using the MIRA antigen-specificity platform. Breadth meant the fraction of unique TCRs that were SARS-CoV-2-associated, whereas depth meant the fraction of total T cells that were SARS-CoV-2-associated. Using the MIRA data, each spike-specific TCR was mapped to the spike region that the TCR reacts to and placed in a CD4 or CD8 class. Log10-transformed breadth and depth values were compared by one-way ANOVA with Sidak's multiple comparisons tests. Sourced from immuneACCESS, this table was stored by TCRdb with only in-frame sequences that have V and J called. A share of the clones is absent; for the studies checked, an unresolved V gene accounts for under half, and the remainder has no known explanation. V, J and clone size were drawn from that table, and D and trimming were deduced from the DNA. The sample has some 150,000 clones on record, approximately 92% of them singletons. Roughly 5% of the sample is held by the ten biggest clonotypes.

This specimen's time point label, per the study, means: baseline before first vaccination. Vaccinee samples came from UK trials COV001 and COV002, including a single-blind randomized controlled phase 2/3 trial of AZD1222 (ChAdOx1 nCoV-19) in healthy adults. Trial participant PBMC samples were collected at day 0 and day 28 after the second dose for TCRbeta chain sequencing. Unmatched junction bases come to 2, with V trimmed by 0 bases and J by 5 bases. Counted from cysteine to phenylalanine, this CDR3 has 14 amino acids. Just the 42-base CDR3 DNA is kept, in frame starting at base 1. The germline V gene (reference sequence) provides CDR1 SGHKS and CDR2 YYEKEE.

This sample comprised peripheral blood, obtained on day 0 of AZD1222 vaccination. This receptor chain uses TRBV5-5 and TRBJ1-2, with 9 middle bases fitting TRBD1. The receptor was derived from an adult in good health. The DNA sequence is given as TGTGCCAGCAGCTTGGAGGGACAGGGTTATGGCTACACCTTC. This encodes CASSLEGQGYGYTF. This CDR3, with the reference TRBV5-5 and TRBJ1-2 proteins standing in past its ends, gives the full variable domain DAGVTQSPTHLIKTRGQQVTLRCSPISGHKSVSWYQQVLGQGPQFIFQYYEKEERGRGNFPDRFSARQFPNYSSELNVNALLLGDSALYLCASSLEGQGYGYTFGSGTRLTVV.